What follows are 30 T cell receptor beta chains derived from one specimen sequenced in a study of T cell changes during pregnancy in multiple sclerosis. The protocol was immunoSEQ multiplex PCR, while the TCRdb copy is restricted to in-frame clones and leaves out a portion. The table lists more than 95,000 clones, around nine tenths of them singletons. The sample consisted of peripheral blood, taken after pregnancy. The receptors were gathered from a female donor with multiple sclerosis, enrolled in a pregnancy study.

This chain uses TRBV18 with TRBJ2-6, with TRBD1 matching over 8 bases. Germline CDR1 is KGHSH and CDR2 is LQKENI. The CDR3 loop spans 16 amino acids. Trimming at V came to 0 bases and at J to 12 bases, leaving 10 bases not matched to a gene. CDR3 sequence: CASSPPIRTGNGVLTF. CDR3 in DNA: TGTGCCAGCTCACCACCCATCAGGACAGGGAATGGCGTCCTGACTTTC.

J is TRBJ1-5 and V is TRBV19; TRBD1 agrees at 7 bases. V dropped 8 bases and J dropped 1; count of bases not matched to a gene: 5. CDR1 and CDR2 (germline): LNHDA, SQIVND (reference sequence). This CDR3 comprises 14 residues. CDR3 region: CASETGDSNQPQHF. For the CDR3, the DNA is TGTGCCAGTGAAACAGGGGACAGCAATCAGCCCCAGCATTTT. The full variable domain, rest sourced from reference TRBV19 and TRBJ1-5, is DGGITQSPKYLFRKEGQNVTLSCEQNLNHDAMYWYRQDPGQGLRLIYYSQIVNDFQKGDIAEGYSVSREKKESFPLTVTSAQKNPTAFYLCASETGDSNQPQHFGDGTRLSIL.

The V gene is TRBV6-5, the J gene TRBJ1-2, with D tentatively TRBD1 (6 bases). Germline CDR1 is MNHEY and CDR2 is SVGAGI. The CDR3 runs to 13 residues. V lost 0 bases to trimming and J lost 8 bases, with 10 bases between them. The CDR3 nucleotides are TGTGCCAGCAGTTACTCGGGCAGGGGAGGCTACACCTTC. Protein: CASSYSGRGGYTF.

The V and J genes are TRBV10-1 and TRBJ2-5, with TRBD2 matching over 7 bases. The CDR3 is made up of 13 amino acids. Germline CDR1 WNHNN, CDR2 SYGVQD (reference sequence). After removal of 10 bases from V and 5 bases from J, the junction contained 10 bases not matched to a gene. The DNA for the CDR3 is TGCGCCACCCCGGTCCGGCGGGGGGAGACCCAGTACTTC. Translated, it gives CATPVRRGETQYF.

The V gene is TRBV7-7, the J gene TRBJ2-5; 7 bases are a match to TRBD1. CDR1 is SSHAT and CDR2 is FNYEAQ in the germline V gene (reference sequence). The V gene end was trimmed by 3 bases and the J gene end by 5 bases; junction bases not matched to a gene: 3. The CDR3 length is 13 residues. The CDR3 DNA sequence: TGTGCCAGCAGCTTCGACAGGGACGAGACCCAGTACTTC. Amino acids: CASSFDRDETQYF.

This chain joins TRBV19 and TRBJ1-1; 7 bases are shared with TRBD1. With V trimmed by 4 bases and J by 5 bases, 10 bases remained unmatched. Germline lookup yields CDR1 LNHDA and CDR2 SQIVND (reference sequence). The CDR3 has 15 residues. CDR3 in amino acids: CASSSMTGLGTEAFF. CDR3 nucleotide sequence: TGTGCCAGTAGTAGCATGACAGGGCTGGGGACTGAAGCTTTCTTT.

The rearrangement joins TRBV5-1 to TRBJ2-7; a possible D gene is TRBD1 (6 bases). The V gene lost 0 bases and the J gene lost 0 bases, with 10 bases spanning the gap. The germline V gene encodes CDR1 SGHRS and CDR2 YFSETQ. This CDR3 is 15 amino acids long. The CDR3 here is CASSLGQVSSYEQYF. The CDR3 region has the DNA TGCGCCAGCAGCTTGGGACAGGTGAGCTCCTACGAGCAGTACTTC.

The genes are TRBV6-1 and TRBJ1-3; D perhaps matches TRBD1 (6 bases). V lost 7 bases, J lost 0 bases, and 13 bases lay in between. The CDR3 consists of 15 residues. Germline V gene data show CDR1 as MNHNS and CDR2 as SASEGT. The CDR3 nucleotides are TGTGCCAGCAACCAACAGGGCCCCTCTGGAAACACCATATATTTT. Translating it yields CASNQQGPSGNTIYF.

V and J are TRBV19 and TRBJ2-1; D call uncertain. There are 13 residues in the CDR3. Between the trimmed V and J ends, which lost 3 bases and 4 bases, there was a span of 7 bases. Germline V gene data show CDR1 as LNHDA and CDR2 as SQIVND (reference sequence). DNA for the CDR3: TGTGCCAGTAGTATTGACTTGTACAATGAGCAGTTCTTC. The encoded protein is CASSIDLYNEQFF.

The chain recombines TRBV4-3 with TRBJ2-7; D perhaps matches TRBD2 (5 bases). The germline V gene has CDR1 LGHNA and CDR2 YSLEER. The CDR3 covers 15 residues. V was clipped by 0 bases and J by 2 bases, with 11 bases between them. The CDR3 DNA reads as TGCGCCAGCAGCCAAGAGGTTAGCGAGACCTACGAGCAGTACTTC. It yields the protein CASSQEVSETYEQYF.

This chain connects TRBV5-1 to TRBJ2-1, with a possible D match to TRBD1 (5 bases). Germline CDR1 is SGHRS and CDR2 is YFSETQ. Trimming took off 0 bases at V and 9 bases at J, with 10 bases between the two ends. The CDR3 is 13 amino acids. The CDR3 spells CASSLVGAAEQFF. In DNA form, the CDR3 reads TGCGCCAGCAGCTTGGTAGGGGCGGCTGAGCAGTTCTTC.

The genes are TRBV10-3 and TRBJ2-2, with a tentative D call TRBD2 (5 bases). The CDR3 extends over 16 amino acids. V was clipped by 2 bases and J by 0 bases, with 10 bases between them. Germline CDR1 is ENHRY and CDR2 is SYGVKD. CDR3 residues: CAISEAGGANTGELFF. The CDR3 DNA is TGTGCCATCAGTGAGGCCGGAGGAGCGAACACCGGGGAGCTGTTTTTT.

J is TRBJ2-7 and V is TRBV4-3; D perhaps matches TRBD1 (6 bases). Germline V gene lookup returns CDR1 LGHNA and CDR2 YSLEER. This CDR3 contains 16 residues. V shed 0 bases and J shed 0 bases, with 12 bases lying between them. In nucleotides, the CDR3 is TGCGCCAGCAGCCAAGATGTAACAGGGCTCTCCTACGAGCAGTACTTC. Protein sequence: CASSQDVTGLSYEQYF.

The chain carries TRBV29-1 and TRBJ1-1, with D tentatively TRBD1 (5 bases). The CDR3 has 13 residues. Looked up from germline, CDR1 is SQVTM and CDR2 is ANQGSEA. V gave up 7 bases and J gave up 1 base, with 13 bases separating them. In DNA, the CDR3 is TGCAGCGCCCAGAGCAGGGCGAACACTGAAGCTTTCTTT. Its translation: CSAQSRANTEAFF. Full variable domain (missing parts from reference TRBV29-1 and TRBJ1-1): SAVISQKPSRDICQRGTSLTIQCQVDSQVTMMFWYRQQPGQSLTLIATANQGSEATYESGFVIDKFPISRPNLTFSTLTVSNMSPEDSSIYLCSAQSRANTEAFFGQGTRLTVV.

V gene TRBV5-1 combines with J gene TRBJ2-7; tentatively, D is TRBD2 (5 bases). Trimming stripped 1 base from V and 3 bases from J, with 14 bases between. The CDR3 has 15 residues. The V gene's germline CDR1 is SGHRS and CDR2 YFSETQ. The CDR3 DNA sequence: TGCGCCAGCAGCTTGTACGGGGAAAAAAACTACGAGCAGTACTTC. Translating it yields CASSLYGEKNYEQYF. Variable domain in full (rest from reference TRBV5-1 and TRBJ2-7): KAGVTQTPRYLIKTRGQQVTLSCSPISGHRSVSWYQQTPGQGLQFLFEYFSETQRNKGNFPGRFSGRQFSNSRSEMNVSTLELGDSALYLCASSLYGEKNYEQYFGPGTRLTVT.

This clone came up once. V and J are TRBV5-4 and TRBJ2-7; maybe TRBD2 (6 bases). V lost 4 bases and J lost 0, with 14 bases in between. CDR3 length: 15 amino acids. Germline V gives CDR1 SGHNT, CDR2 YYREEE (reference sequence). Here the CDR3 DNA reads TGTGCCAGCAGCACCGGGACTTTAAGCTCCTACGAGCAGTACTTC. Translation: CASSTGTLSSYEQYF.

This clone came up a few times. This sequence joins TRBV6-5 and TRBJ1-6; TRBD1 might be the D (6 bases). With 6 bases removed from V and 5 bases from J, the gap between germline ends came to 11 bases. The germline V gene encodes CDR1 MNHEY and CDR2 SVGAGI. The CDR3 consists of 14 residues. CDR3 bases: TGTGCCAGCAGAACGGACAGAAATAATTCACCCCTCCACTTT. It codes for CASRTDRNNSPLHF.

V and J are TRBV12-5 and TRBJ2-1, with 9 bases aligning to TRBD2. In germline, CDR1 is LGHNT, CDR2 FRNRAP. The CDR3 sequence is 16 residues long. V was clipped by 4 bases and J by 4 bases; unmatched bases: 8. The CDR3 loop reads CASGSAGGVTYNEQFF. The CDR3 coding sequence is TGTGCTAGTGGTTCGGCGGGAGGGGTAACGTACAATGAGCAGTTCTTC.

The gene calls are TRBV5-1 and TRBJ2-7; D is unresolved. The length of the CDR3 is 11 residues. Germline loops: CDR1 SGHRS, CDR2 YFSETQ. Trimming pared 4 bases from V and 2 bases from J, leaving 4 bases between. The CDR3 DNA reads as TGCGCCAGCAGCGCAGCCTACGAGCAGTACTTC. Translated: CASSAAYEQYF.

CDR3 amino acids: CASSLPGQPQHF. CDR3 in DNA: TGTGCCAGCTCCCTTCCCGGTCAGCCCCAGCATTTT. The genes are TRBV18 and TRBJ1-5; D is unresolved. Germline CDR1 reads KGHSH; CDR2 reads LQKENI. The CDR3 extends over 12 amino acids. Trimming removed 6 bases at V and 6 bases at J, with 9 bases between.

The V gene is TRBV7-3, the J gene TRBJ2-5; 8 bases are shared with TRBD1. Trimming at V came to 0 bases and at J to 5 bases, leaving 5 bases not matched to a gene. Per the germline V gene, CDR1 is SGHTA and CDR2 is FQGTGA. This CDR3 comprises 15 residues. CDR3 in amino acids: CASSLTQGAWETQYF. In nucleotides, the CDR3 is TGTGCCAGCAGCTTAACCCAGGGGGCGTGGGAGACCCAGTACTTC.

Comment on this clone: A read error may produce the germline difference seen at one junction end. CDR3 sequence (DNA): TGTGCCATCAGTGAGACACCGGCTGGGACAGGCGATTTT. It specifies CAISETPAGTGDF. The genes are TRBV10-3 and TRBJ2-3, with 8 bases lining up with TRBD1. The CDR3 length is 13 residues. Germline V lookup: CDR1 ENHRY, CDR2 SYGVKD.

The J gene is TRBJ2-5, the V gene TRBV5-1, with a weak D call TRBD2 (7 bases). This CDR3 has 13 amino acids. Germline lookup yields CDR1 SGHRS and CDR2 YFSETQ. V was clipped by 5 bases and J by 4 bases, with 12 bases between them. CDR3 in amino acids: CASRGGGGETQYF. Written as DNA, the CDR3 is TGCGCCAGCAGAGGAGGGGGGGGAGAGACCCAGTACTTC.

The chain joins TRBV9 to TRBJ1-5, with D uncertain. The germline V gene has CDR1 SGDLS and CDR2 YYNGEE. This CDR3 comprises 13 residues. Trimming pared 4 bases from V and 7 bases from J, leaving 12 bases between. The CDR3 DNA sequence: TGTGCCAGCAGCCCTGATCGTCAGCAGCCCCAGCATTTT. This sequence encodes CASSPDRQQPQHF.

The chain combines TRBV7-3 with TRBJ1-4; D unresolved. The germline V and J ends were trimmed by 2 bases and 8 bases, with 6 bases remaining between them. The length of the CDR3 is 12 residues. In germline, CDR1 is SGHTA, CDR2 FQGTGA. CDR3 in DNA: TGTGCCAGCAGCTTAGACGGGGAAAAACTGTTTTTT. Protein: CASSLDGEKLFF.

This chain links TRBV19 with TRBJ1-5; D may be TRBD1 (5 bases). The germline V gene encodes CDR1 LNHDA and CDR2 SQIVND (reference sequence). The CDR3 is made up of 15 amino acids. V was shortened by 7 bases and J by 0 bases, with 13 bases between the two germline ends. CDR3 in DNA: TGTGCCAGTAACCTAGACAGAAATAGCAATCAGCCCCAGCATTTT. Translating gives CASNLDRNSNQPQHF.

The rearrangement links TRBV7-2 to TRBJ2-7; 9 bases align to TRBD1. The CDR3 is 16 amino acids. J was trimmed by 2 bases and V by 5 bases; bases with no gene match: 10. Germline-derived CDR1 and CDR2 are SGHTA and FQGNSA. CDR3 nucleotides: TGTGCCAGCAGCAATCGGGACAGGGCCGGGGCCTACGAGCAGTACTTC. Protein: CASSNRDRAGAYEQYF.

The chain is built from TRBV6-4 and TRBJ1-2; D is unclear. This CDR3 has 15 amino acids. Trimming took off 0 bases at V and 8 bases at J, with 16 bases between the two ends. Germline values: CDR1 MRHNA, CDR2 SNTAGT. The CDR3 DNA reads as TGTGCCAGCAGTGACTCCGGAGGGCCAGCCCTCGGCTACACCTTC. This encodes CASSDSGGPALGYTF.

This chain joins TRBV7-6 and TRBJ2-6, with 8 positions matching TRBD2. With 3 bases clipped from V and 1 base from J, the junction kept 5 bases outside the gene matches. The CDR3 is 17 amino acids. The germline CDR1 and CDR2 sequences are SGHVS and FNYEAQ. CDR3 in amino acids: CASSLIGTRSGANVLTF. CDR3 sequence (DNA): TGTGCCAGCAGCTTGATCGGGACTAGGTCTGGGGCCAACGTCCTGACTTTC.

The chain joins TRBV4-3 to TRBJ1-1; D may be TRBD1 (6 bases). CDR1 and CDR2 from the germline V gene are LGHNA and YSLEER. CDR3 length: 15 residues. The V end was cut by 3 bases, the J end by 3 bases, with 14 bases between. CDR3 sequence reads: CASSHEQGRDTEAFF. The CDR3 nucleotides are TGCGCCAGCAGCCATGAACAGGGTCGGGACACTGAAGCTTTCTTT.